The sample holds a few counts of the clone carrying this T cell receptor beta chain. Its antigen remains unidentified. This sample was included in a study of cytomegalovirus exposure and HLA in healthy donors. Turning to the study itself: A later analysis reported the 100 to 150 validation repertoires used the same platform as the roughly 700 first-cohort repertoires.

Findings and limits, study-wide: The study labeled 150 to 200 TCR beta chains cytomegalovirus-associated. Reported results showed that the classifier diagnosed cytomegalovirus status with high specificity and sensitivity.

Germline loops: CDR1 SGHDT, CDR2 YYEEEE. This CDR3 comprises 13 residues. V was pared by 4 bases and J by 4 bases, with 9 bases between. Generated by immunoSEQ multiplex PCR, the TCRdb table keeps only in-frame clones and is missing some. The data show 170,000 or so clones, roughly four fifths seen once. The donors were members of the validation cohort comprising over a hundred subjects, separate from the roughly 730-subject first cohort. The receptor comes from a woman younger than 30 in good health and CMV-seropositive. The chain recombines TRBV5-6 with TRBJ2-4, with D possibly matching TRBD1 (5 bases). Sequencing was done on a sample of PBMCs. The CDR3 is CASSQGAKNIQYF. The CDR3 DNA reads TGTGCCAGCAGCCAGGGTGCTAAAAACATTCAGTACTTC.